This TCR beta chain was identified in a study of blood T cell repertoires in COVID-19. For the study at large: Collection of acute and convalescent COVID-19 samples took place in the United States, Italy and Spain. From T cells, B-cell-depleted T cells, or PBMCs came the material, which was cDNA or gDNA.

In the original workflow: Scientists estimated how many nucleated cells there were by amplifying reference gene primers. Generated by immunoSEQ multiplex PCR, the TCRdb table keeps only in-frame clones and is missing some. That table is the source of V, J and clone size, and D and trimming were worked out from the DNA. This sample carries 150,000 to 200,000 clones, 81% of them seen once, and the ten largest clones take approximately 9.9%. The CDR3 contains 14 residues. Germline V CDR1 and CDR2: MNHEY, SMNVEV (reference sequence). V was shortened by 1 base and J by 6 bases, with 10 bases between the two germline ends.

This clonotype was sampled from a man aged 60 to 69 with active or convalescent COVID-19. This chain uses TRBV27 with TRBJ1-5; D is uncertain. The source material was peripheral blood. The CDR3 region is CASSLYEGSQPQHF. The CDR3 region has the DNA TGTGCCAGCAGTTTATACGAGGGTAGTCAGCCCCAGCATTTT.